Listed here are 7 T cell receptor beta chains from one sample, sequenced in a study of beta chain features in type 1 diabetes. Study results and limitations: Among patients with Type 1 diabetes, TCRB CDR3s were moderately but significantly shorter in every one of the four CD4+ subsets.

These receptors have no identified antigens. Of the isolated RNA, all was reverse transcribed, and so the sequenced material was expressed TCRB transcripts. Using immunoSEQ multiplex PCR, the repertoire was profiled, and TCRdb retains in-frame clones only, with some absent. The profile covers tens of thousands of clones, with 63% appearing a single time and around 0.29% taken by the ten largest. The sequencing sample was made of stem cell memory CD4+ T cells from blood. Every receptor here comes from a young woman with type 1 diabetes.

This sequence joins TRBV5-1 and TRBJ2-7; D is undetermined. V was clipped by 0 bases and J by 2 bases, with 6 bases between them. The V gene's germline CDR1 is SGHRS and CDR2 YFSETQ. The CDR3 totals 13 residues. The CDR3 reads CASSLEGAYEQYF. CDR3 in DNA: TGCGCCAGCAGCTTGGAAGGAGCCTACGAGCAGTACTTC.

V and J are TRBV28 and TRBJ1-2; the match to TRBD1 covers 8 bases. The V gene's germline CDR1 is MDHEN and CDR2 SYDVKM. This CDR3 comprises 14 residues. After removal of 6 bases from V and 6 bases from J, the junction contained 9 bases not matched to a gene. CDR3 amino acids: CASSTQGALDGYTF. For the CDR3, the DNA is TGTGCCAGCAGCACTCAGGGGGCGCTGGATGGCTACACCTTC.

The chain joins TRBV5-1 to TRBJ2-5; 10 bases align to TRBD1. The germline gives CDR1 SGHRS, CDR2 YFSETQ. The CDR3 covers 14 residues. V gave up 4 bases and J gave up 3 bases; unmatched junction bases: 3. As DNA, the CDR3 is TGCGCCAGCAGCCACGGGACAGGGGAAGAGACCCAGTACTTC. Translation gives CASSHGTGEETQYF.

The V and J genes are TRBV9 and TRBJ2-7; 9 bases match TRBD1. The J segment lost 4 bases and the V segment lost 1 base, leaving 6 bases of the junction unmatched. Germline values: CDR1 SGDLS, CDR2 YYNGEE. The CDR3 contains 15 residues. CDR3 sequence (DNA): TGTGCCAGCAGCGTAACTGGGACAGGGCTATACGAGCAGTACTTC. The encoded protein is CASSVTGTGLYEQYF.

This clone appeared a few times. This chain joins TRBV29-1 and TRBJ2-3; 10 nucleotides agree with TRBD2. Germline CDR1 and CDR2: SQVTM and ANQGSEA. The CDR3 is 16 residues long. V lost 2 bases, J lost 2 bases, and 7 bases stayed unmatched. Here the CDR3 DNA reads TGCAGCGTTGAACCGGGGACTAGCGAGACCACAGATACGCAGTATTTT. It codes for CSVEPGTSETTDTQYF.

The CDR3 loop is CASSQPSGGTGELFF. DNA of the CDR3: TGTGCCAGCAGCCAGCCTAGCGGGGGCACCGGGGAGCTGTTTTTT. This chain links TRBV7-2 with TRBJ2-2, with 10 bases aligning to TRBD2. The length of the CDR3 is 15 residues. The V gene's germline CDR1 is SGHTA and CDR2 FQGNSA. With V trimmed by 5 bases and J by 4 bases, 4 bases remained unmatched.

There are a few counts of this clone. This sequence joins TRBV28 and TRBJ2-3, with a possible D match to TRBD2 (5 bases). The CDR3 contains 16 residues. The germline V and J ends were trimmed by 2 bases and 2 bases, with 14 bases remaining between them. Per the germline V gene, CDR1 is MDHEN and CDR2 is SYDVKM. CDR3 protein: CASSLGIGVATDTQYF. CDR3 nucleotide sequence: TGTGCCAGCAGTTTAGGGATCGGGGTGGCCACAGATACGCAGTATTTT.